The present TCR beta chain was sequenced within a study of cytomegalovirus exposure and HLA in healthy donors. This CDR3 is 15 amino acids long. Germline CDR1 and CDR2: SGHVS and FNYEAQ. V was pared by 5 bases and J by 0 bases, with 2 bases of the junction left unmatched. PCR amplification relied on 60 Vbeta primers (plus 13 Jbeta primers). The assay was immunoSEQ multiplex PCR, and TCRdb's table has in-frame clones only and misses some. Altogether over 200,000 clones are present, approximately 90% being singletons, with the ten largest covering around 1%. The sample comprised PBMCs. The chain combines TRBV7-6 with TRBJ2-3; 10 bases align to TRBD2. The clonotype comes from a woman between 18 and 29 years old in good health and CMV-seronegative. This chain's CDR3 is CASSPSGRSTDTQYF. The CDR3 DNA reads TGTGCCAGCAGCCCTAGCGGGAGAAGCACAGATACGCAGTATTTT.